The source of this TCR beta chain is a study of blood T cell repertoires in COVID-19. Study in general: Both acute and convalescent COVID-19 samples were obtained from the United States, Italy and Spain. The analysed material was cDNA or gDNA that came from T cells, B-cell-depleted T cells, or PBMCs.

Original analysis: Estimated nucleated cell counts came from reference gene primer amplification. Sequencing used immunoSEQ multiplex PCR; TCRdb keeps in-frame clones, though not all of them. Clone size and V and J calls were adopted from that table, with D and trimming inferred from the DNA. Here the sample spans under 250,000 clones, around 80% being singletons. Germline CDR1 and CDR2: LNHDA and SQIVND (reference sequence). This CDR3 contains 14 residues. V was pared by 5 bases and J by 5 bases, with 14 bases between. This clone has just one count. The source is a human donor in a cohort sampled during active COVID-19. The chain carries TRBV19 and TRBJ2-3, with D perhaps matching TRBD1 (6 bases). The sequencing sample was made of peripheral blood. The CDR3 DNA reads TGTGCCAGTAGTGCCCGGGGCAGGGGAGATACGCAGTATTTT. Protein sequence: CASSARGRGDTQYF.